This passage covers 16 T cell receptor beta chains from one sample sequenced in a study of Ad26.COV2.S vaccination and SARS-CoV-2 variants. Treatment noted: roughly 19 received Ad26.COV2.S at low or high dose, single or two shots; about 5 received placebo; per-sample allocation not given. Material that was analyzed had been drawn on day 63 after the first vaccine or placebo injection. This table comes from immunoSEQ multiplex PCR, and its TCRdb copy is limited to in-frame clones, with some not included. Of hundreds of thousands of clones in the sample, approximately 90% were seen once. The source was peripheral blood, collected in a trial of Ad26.COV2.S vaccine versus placebo. The receptors shown here come from a person between 18 and 60 years old who received the Ad26.COV2.S COVID-19 vaccine or a placebo.

The CDR3 region is CASSVGNEQYF. CDR3 DNA sequence: TGCGCCAGCAGTGTAGGGAACGAGCAGTACTTC. The chain employs TRBV10-1 and TRBJ2-7; D is unclear. The germline CDR1 and CDR2 sequences are WNHNN and SYGVQD (reference sequence). V was shortened by 4 bases and J by 5 bases, with 6 bases between the two germline ends. This CDR3 has 11 amino acids.

V and J are TRBV6-2 or TRBV6-3 and TRBJ1-1; D perhaps matches TRBD1 (5 bases). V was clipped by 2 bases and J by 8 bases, with 15 bases between them. This CDR3 comprises 14 residues. Per germline, CDR1 MNHEY and CDR2 SVGEGT. This CDR3 reads CASSYAGGPLEAFF. CDR3 sequence (DNA): TGTGCCAGCAGTTACGCGGGGGGACCCCTGGAAGCTTTCTTT.

V usage is TRBV7-9 and J usage is TRBJ2-1, with 11 bases identical to TRBD2. J gave up 5 bases and V 4 bases, and 16 bases lay outside the gene matches. Germline V lookup: CDR1 SEHNR, CDR2 FQNEAQ (reference sequence). The CDR3 is made up of 19 amino acids. DNA of the CDR3: TGTGCCAGCAGCTCATTTACAGGCAGACTAGCGGGACGACACAATGAGCAGTTCTTC. Its protein is CASSSFTGRLAGRHNEQFF.

This clone was seen only once. This rearrangement joins TRBV27 to TRBJ2-1; 9 nucleotides agree with TRBD2. The CDR3 contains 15 residues. Germline CDR1 MNHEY, CDR2 SMNVEV (reference sequence). With V trimmed by 3 bases and J by 5 bases, 5 bases remained unmatched. The CDR3 bases are TGTGCCAGCAGTTTGTGGCTAGCGGGAAACAATGAGCAGTTCTTC. Encoded protein: CASSLWLAGNNEQFF.

The CDR3 protein is CASSFRTSGSSYEQYF. CDR3 sequence (DNA): TGTGCCAGCAGCTTTCGGACTAGCGGGAGCTCCTACGAGCAGTACTTC. The rearrangement links TRBV7-8 to TRBJ2-7; TRBD2 agrees at 13 bases. CDR1 and CDR2 (germline): SGHVS, FQNEAQ. The CDR3 has 16 residues. After removal of 3 bases from V and 0 bases from J, the junction contained 2 bases not matched to a gene.

V and J are TRBV7-2 and TRBJ2-2; D uncertain. The CDR3 has 15 amino acids. Trimming removed 3 bases at V and 3 bases at J, with 11 bases between. Germline V lookup: CDR1 SGHTA, CDR2 FQGNSA. CDR3 region: CASSFSIGYTGELFF. As DNA, the CDR3 is TGTGCCAGCAGCTTTAGCATAGGCTACACCGGGGAGCTGTTTTTT.

The V gene is TRBV5-1, the J gene TRBJ1-5; no firm D call. V gave up 3 bases and J gave up 4 bases, with 8 bases separating them. Germline CDR1 reads SGHRS; CDR2 reads YFSETQ. The CDR3 contains 13 residues. As DNA, the CDR3 is TGCGCCAGCAGCTGGGGAGTTAATCAGCCCCAGCATTTT. Translated, it gives CASSWGVNQPQHF.

CDR3 loop: CASSQGLVDEQFF. DNA of the CDR3: TGCGCCAGCAGCCAAGGACTAGTAGATGAGCAGTTCTTC. This sequence joins TRBV4-3 and TRBJ2-1; the D gene is possibly TRBD2 (6 bases). Looked up from germline, CDR1 is LGHNA and CDR2 is YSLEER. Between the trimmed V and J ends, which lost 1 base and 8 bases, there was a span of 9 bases. CDR3 size: 13 residues.

V is TRBV4-2 and J is TRBJ1-1; 8 bases fit TRBD1. The CDR3 is 15 amino acids. CDR1 LGHNA and CDR2 YNFKEQ come from the germline V gene. V was clipped by 4 bases and J by 4 bases; unmatched bases: 8. The DNA of the CDR3 is TGTGCCAGCAGCCTCGCCAAAACAGGGGGCACTGAAGCTTTCTTT. Protein sequence: CASSLAKTGGTEAFF.

Turning to this clone: At one end the junction does not follow the germline gene, possibly because of a read error. The chain links TRBV28 to TRBJ2-5; 15 nucleotides match TRBD2. Germline V CDR1 and CDR2: MDHEN, SYDVKM. The CDR3 consists of 14 residues. The CDR3 loop is CASTGTSGRYRNHF. In DNA form, the CDR3 reads TGTGCCAGCACCGGGACTAGCGGGAGGTACCGAAATCACTTC. Together with reference TRBV28 and TRBJ2-5, the CDR3 gives the full variable domain: DVKVTQSSRYLVKRTGEKVFLECVQDMDHENMFWYRQDPGLGLRLIYFSYDVKMKEKGDIPEGYSVSREKKERFSLILESASTNQTSMYLCASTGTSGRYRNHFGPGTRLLVL.

The chain is built from TRBV15 and TRBJ1-5, with D perhaps matching TRBD1 (5 bases). The germline CDR1 and CDR2 sequences are LNHNV and YYDKDF (reference sequence). V was shortened by 0 bases and J by 1 base, with 16 bases between the two germline ends. CDR3 length: 18 amino acids. DNA of the CDR3: TGTGCCACCAGCAGAGATCTAAGGACATCGGTCAGCAATCAGCCCCAGCATTTT. Protein: CATSRDLRTSVSNQPQHF.

The J gene is TRBJ2-2, the V gene TRBV19, with TRBD1 matching 7 bases. Germline-derived CDR1 and CDR2 are LNHDA and SQIVND (reference sequence). V lost 0 bases to trimming and J lost 1 base; unmatched junction nucleotides: 8. The CDR3 runs 18 residues. The CDR3 loop is CASSIDLRQGLNTGELFF. In DNA, the CDR3 is TGTGCCAGTAGTATAGATCTTCGACAGGGCCTGAACACCGGGGAGCTGTTTTTT. The variable domain in full, with the rest retrieved from reference TRBV19 and TRBJ2-2, is DGGITQSPKYLFRKEGQNVTLSCEQNLNHDAMYWYRQDPGQGLRLIYYSQIVNDFQKGDIAEGYSVSREKKESFPLTVTSAQKNPTAFYLCASSIDLRQGLNTGELFFGEGSRLTVL.

V usage is TRBV5-6 and J usage is TRBJ2-7, with TRBD1 matching over 7 bases. The CDR3 is made up of 13 amino acids. Germline-derived CDR1 and CDR2 are SGHDT and YYEEEE. After removal of 4 bases from V and 3 bases from J, the junction contained 4 bases not matched to a gene. The CDR3 DNA reads TGTGCCAGCAGCCTGACAGGGAGCTACGAGCAGTACTTC. Translated: CASSLTGSYEQYF.

The genes are TRBV6-1 and TRBJ1-2; 8 nucleotides agree with TRBD1. V was pared by 2 bases and J by 4 bases, with 9 bases of the junction left unmatched. The CDR3 has 16 residues. Germline CDR1 and CDR2: MNHNS and SASEGT. In DNA form, the CDR3 reads TGTGCCAGCAGTGAATGGGGGCAGGGGGCTGGCTATGGCTACACCTTC. The encoded protein is CASSEWGQGAGYGYTF.

The chain uses TRBV19 and TRBJ2-3, with 9 bases fitting TRBD1. V was pared by 3 bases and J by 4 bases, with 8 bases of the junction left unmatched. The CDR3 totals 16 residues. The germline CDR1 and CDR2 sequences are LNHDA and SQIVND (reference sequence). In DNA form, the CDR3 reads TGTGCCAGTAGTATTTTTACGGGACAGGGACCAGATACGCAGTATTTT. This encodes CASSIFTGQGPDTQYF. Looking up the rest from reference TRBV19 and TRBJ2-3 gives the full variable domain: DGGITQSPKYLFRKEGQNVTLSCEQNLNHDAMYWYRQDPGQGLRLIYYSQIVNDFQKGDIAEGYSVSREKKESFPLTVTSAQKNPTAFYLCASSIFTGQGPDTQYFGPGTRLTVL.

CDR3 protein: CASQGLAGTGELFF. The CDR3 DNA reads TGTGCCAGTCAGGGACTAGCGGGGACCGGGGAGCTGTTTTTT. The rearrangement joins TRBV19 to TRBJ2-2; 13 nucleotides match TRBD2. CDR1 LNHDA and CDR2 SQIVND come from the germline V gene (reference sequence). Trimming cost V 8 bases and J 5 bases; bases outside gene matches: 2. The CDR3 runs 14 residues.